These 3 T cell receptor beta chains were all obtained from the same sample, sequenced in a study of blood T cell repertoires in COVID-19. Sequencing was performed with immunoSEQ multiplex PCR; in TCRdb, only in-frame clones are kept and a portion is missing. The data hold around 89,000 clones, with about two thirds observed a single time. Sequencing used peripheral blood. The receptors stem from a woman older than 75 with acute or convalescent COVID-19.

The chain combines TRBV12-3 or TRBV12-4 with TRBJ1-2, with D possibly TRBD1 on 5 matching bases. The CDR3 runs to 12 residues. V was trimmed by 7 bases and J by 7 bases, leaving 13 bases between them. CDR3 sequence (DNA): TGTGCCAGCACAAATCAGGGCGTTGGCTACACCTTC. It yields the protein CASTNQGVGYTF.

This sequence joins TRBV4-2 and TRBJ1-2; D is undetermined. The CDR3 consists of 12 residues. Trimming pared 0 bases from V and 5 bases from J, leaving 4 bases between. The germline CDR1 and CDR2 sequences are LGHNA and YNFKEQ. Here the CDR3 reads CASSQELYGYTF. The CDR3 region has the DNA TGTGCCAGCAGCCAAGAATTATATGGCTACACCTTC.

This clone has only a few counts. The chain carries TRBV5-1 and TRBJ2-1, with 14 bases lining up with TRBD2. The CDR3 consists of 16 residues. Germline CDR1 reads SGHRS; CDR2 reads YFSETQ. V trimming: 3 bases; J trimming: 6 bases; junction bases outside the gene matches: 5. The CDR3 reads CASSSRLAGGPNEQFF. CDR3 coding DNA: TGCGCCAGCAGCTCAAGACTAGCGGGGGGGCCCAATGAGCAGTTCTTC. The whole variable domain, remainder taken from reference TRBV5-1 and TRBJ2-1, is KAGVTQTPRYLIKTRGQQVTLSCSPISGHRSVSWYQQTPGQGLQFLFEYFSETQRNKGNFPGRFSGRQFSNSRSEMNVSTLELGDSALYLCASSSRLAGGPNEQFFGPGTRLTVL.